What follows describes a single T cell receptor beta chain. Its antigen is unknown. This sample is drawn from a study of cytomegalovirus exposure and HLA in healthy donors. Whole-study results and caveats: Researchers counted around 180 TCR beta chains as cytomegalovirus-associated. Analysis was performed later, and it showed HLA-associated TCR beta chains to be more clonally expanded than equally common others.

PCR involved 60 Vbeta and 13 Jbeta primers. Some clones are missing from TCRdb's copy, which holds only in-frame ones; the method was immunoSEQ multiplex PCR. The table has approximately 140,000 clones, 76% seen once. The clonotype comes from a man aged 40-50 years in good health and CMV-seronegative. Sequencing was performed on PBMCs.

Here the CDR3 DNA reads TGTGCCAGCAGCTCCCAGGACAGGGCTTGGTCGGATGAAAAACTGTTTTTT. Its translation: CASSSQDRAWSDEKLFF. V gene TRBV11-2 combines with J gene TRBJ1-4, with 8 bases lining up with TRBD1. The CDR3 spans 17 residues. Germline CDR1 SGHAT, CDR2 FQNNGV. The V segment lost 4 bases and the J segment 6 bases; nucleotides outside the gene matches: 13. Looking up the rest from reference TRBV11-2 and TRBJ1-4 gives the full variable domain: EAGVAQSPRYKIIEKRQSVAFWCNPISGHATLYWYQQILGQGPKLLIQFQNNGVVDDSQLPKDRFSAERLKGVDSTLKIQPAKLEDSAVYLCASSSQDRAWSDEKLFFGSGTQLSVL.